The 26 T cell receptor beta chains presented below share a single source sample, sequenced in a study of blood T cell repertoires in COVID-19. Using immunoSEQ multiplex PCR, the repertoire was profiled, and TCRdb retains in-frame clones only, with some absent. The table includes 250,000 to 350,000 clones, nearly 90% detected once. The sequenced sample consisted of PBMCs or T cells enriched from blood (not recorded which). Receptors were obtained from a woman under 40 who had recovered from COVID-19.

CDR3 bases: TGTGCCATCACTACGCTAACAGGGTTTGGCTACACCTTC. This translates into CAITTLTGFGYTF. The genes are TRBV10-3 and TRBJ1-2; maybe TRBD1 (6 bases). The ends were cut back, 7 bases at V and 7 bases at J, with 16 bases in the middle. Germline CDR1 ENHRY, CDR2 SYGVKD. The CDR3 runs 13 residues.

This chain connects TRBV11-2 to TRBJ1-2, with D perhaps TRBD1 (5 bases). Germline V gene sequence: CDR1 SGHAT, CDR2 FQNNGV. The CDR3 is made up of 13 amino acids. Trimming left V 2 bases short and J 2 bases short, with 6 bases between. The CDR3 region is CASSLSGNYGYTF. The CDR3 coding sequence is TGTGCCAGCAGCTTATCAGGGAACTATGGCTACACCTTC.

Of note for this clone: One base away lies a much larger clone, so this may be a sequencing read error. This chain connects TRBV6-5 to TRBJ1-1, with 9 positions matching TRBD1. Unmatched junction bases numbered 0, after V lost 6 bases and J lost 1 base. Germline CDR1 is MNHEY and CDR2 is SVGAGI. There are 13 residues in the CDR3. CDR3: CASRQGANTEAFF. The CDR3 DNA is TGTGCCAGCAGACAGGGGGCGAACACTGAAGCTTTCTTT.

This chain joins TRBV19 and TRBJ2-7; possible D gene TRBD1, 6 bases. In germline, CDR1 is LNHDA, CDR2 SQIVND (reference sequence). V was pared by 4 bases and J by 0 bases, with 10 bases between. The length of the CDR3 is 14 residues. The CDR3 spells CASSNGGHSYEQYF. In DNA form, the CDR3 reads TGTGCCAGTAGTAATGGGGGACACTCCTACGAGCAGTACTTC.

CDR3 sequence: CASSYRQGDYGYTF. CDR3 DNA: TGTGCCAGCAGTTACCGACAGGGAGACTATGGCTACACCTTC. This chain links TRBV6-5 with TRBJ1-2; 7 bases fit TRBD1. Germline V gene data show CDR1 as MNHEY and CDR2 as SVGAGI. CDR3 length equals 14 residues. Trimming cost V 2 bases and J 3 bases; bases outside gene matches: 3.

J is TRBJ2-7 and V is TRBV5-1; 14 nucleotides match TRBD2. Trimming took 2 bases from V and 0 from J; bases not matched to a gene: 10. The CDR3 totals 19 residues. CDR1 is SGHRS and CDR2 is YFSETQ in the germline V gene. The CDR3 loop is CASSFQIRLAGGSSYEQYF. For the CDR3, the DNA is TGCGCCAGCAGCTTCCAAATTCGACTAGCGGGGGGGAGCTCCTACGAGCAGTACTTC.

The J gene is TRBJ1-1, the V gene TRBV5-1, with D possibly being TRBD1 (6 bases). The CDR3 runs 13 residues. The germline V and J ends were trimmed by 2 bases and 4 bases, with 9 bases remaining between them. The germline V gene has CDR1 SGHRS and CDR2 YFSETQ. The CDR3 loop reads CASSLRGSTEAFF. DNA for the CDR3: TGCGCCAGCAGCTTAAGGGGGTCCACTGAAGCTTTCTTT.

This clone occurred a few times. The chain links TRBV5-1 to TRBJ2-7; 7 bases fit TRBD1. Germline V gene data show CDR1 as SGHRS and CDR2 as YFSETQ. V lost 0 bases, J lost 2 bases, and 5 bases stayed unmatched. The CDR3 covers 15 residues. Here the CDR3 DNA reads TGCGCCAGCAGCTTGGAACAGGGGATCACCTACGAGCAGTACTTC. Amino acids: CASSLEQGITYEQYF.

The gene calls are TRBV6-1 and TRBJ1-2; unclear D gene. Germline lookup yields CDR1 MNHNS and CDR2 SASEGT. The V gene lost 3 bases and the J gene lost 13 bases, with 9 bases spanning the gap. The CDR3 has 10 amino acids. The CDR3, as DNA: TGTGCCAGCAGTGACGTAATTAGCACCTTC. This sequence encodes CASSDVISTF.

The rearrangement links TRBV5-1 to TRBJ2-7; D is uncertain. The V end lost 4 bases, the J end lost 4 bases, and 9 bases lay between the germline ends. Germline values: CDR1 SGHRS, CDR2 YFSETQ. The CDR3 runs to 12 residues. The CDR3 nucleotides are TGCGCCAGCAGCCAAGACATTTACGAGCAGTACTTC. It encodes CASSQDIYEQYF. Full variable domain (remainder filled in from reference TRBV5-1 and TRBJ2-7): KAGVTQTPRYLIKTRGQQVTLSCSPISGHRSVSWYQQTPGQGLQFLFEYFSETQRNKGNFPGRFSGRQFSNSRSEMNVSTLELGDSALYLCASSQDIYEQYFGPGTRLTVT.

The rearrangement links TRBV3-1 (or the pseudogene TRBV3-2) to TRBJ1-6; 7 bases map to TRBD1. CDR3 size: 15 residues. The junction had 12 bases not matched to a gene; V was cut back by 3 bases and J by 13 bases. Germline CDR1 LGHDT, CDR2 YNNKEL (reference sequence). This CDR3 is CASSQYRDRSSPLHF. The CDR3 DNA follows: TGTGCCAGCAGCCAGTACCGGGACAGATCATCTCCCCTCCACTTT.

A remark on this clone: The same CDR3 arises from other DNA sequences in this sample as well. The chain joins TRBV6-5 to TRBJ2-6; D unresolved. Germline V gene sequence: CDR1 MNHEY, CDR2 SVGAGI. CDR3 length: 13 residues. Trimming took 7 bases from V and 0 from J, leaving 4 bases between them. CDR3 DNA: TGTGCCAGCACGGGCTCTGGGGCCAACGTCCTGACTTTC. Translated, it gives CASTGSGANVLTF.

V gene TRBV27 combines with J gene TRBJ1-1; possibly TRBD1 for D (5 bases). The CDR3 spans 11 residues. Trimming shortened V by 5 bases and J by 8 bases, and 9 bases separated the two germline ends. In germline, CDR1 is MNHEY, CDR2 SMNVEV (reference sequence). CDR3: CASSRGIEAFF. CDR3 DNA sequence: TGTGCCAGCAGTCGGGGGATAGAAGCTTTCTTT.

The chain links TRBV10-3 to TRBJ1-2; no firm D call. Germline CDR1 and CDR2: ENHRY and SYGVKD. V lost 4 bases and J lost 7, with 16 bases in between. The CDR3 covers 14 residues. In DNA form, the CDR3 reads TGTGCCATCAGTGGAAACAGAGGGATGGTTGGCTACACCTTC. This translates into CAISGNRGMVGYTF.

This CDR3 is CASSGRDSRYEQYF. In DNA form, the CDR3 reads TGTGCCAGCAGTGGCCGGGACTCGCGATACGAGCAGTACTTC. The chain combines TRBV6-6 with TRBJ2-7; a possible D gene is TRBD2 (6 bases). The germline gives CDR1 MNHNY, CDR2 SVGAGI (reference sequence). Trimming removed 5 bases at V and 4 bases at J, with 15 bases between. CDR3 length equals 14 residues.

A few counts support this clone. The genes are TRBV30 and TRBJ1-5, with TRBD1 matching over 10 bases. Per the germline V gene, CDR1 is GTSNPN and CDR2 is SVGIG (reference sequence). V lost 5 bases to trimming and J lost 2 bases; unmatched junction nucleotides: 0. The CDR3 is 13 residues long. The chain's CDR3 is CAWGTGGNQPQHF. CDR3 DNA: TGTGCCTGGGGGACAGGGGGCAATCAGCCCCAGCATTTT.

This chain joins TRBV5-1 and TRBJ2-1; D not certain. V was clipped by 8 bases and J by 3 bases, with 6 bases between them. The CDR3 spans 11 residues. The germline gives CDR1 SGHRS, CDR2 YFSETQ. CDR3 coding DNA: TGCGCCAGTCAGAACTACAATGAGCAGTTCTTC. Protein: CASQNYNEQFF.

V gene TRBV3-1 (or the pseudogene TRBV3-2) combines with J gene TRBJ2-3; 8 bases are a match to TRBD1. Germline CDR1 reads LGHDT; CDR2 reads YNNKEL (reference sequence). The CDR3 loop spans 16 amino acids. V shed 4 bases and J 2 bases; nucleotides not matched to a gene: 8. As DNA, the CDR3 is TGTGCCAGCAGCCCGGGGGCAGGGGGCTTCACAGATACGCAGTATTTT. Translated, it gives CASSPGAGGFTDTQYF.

By share of the sample, this clone is medium-sized. The V and J genes are TRBV27 and TRBJ1-5; D uncertain. Germline V gene sequence: CDR1 MNHEY, CDR2 SMNVEV (reference sequence). V was pared by 2 bases and J by 6 bases, with 14 bases between. The CDR3 runs 15 residues. CDR3: CASSLEFLVGQPQHF. CDR3 DNA sequence: TGTGCCAGCAGTTTAGAGTTCCTTGTCGGTCAGCCCCAGCATTTT.

This clone was counted between two and nine times. The chain recombines TRBV23-1 with TRBJ1-2; maybe TRBD1 (5 bases). TRBV23-1 is identified as an open reading frame with a role that is uncertain. The CDR3 covers 16 residues. With 0 bases removed from V and 4 bases from J, the gap between germline ends came to 15 bases. CDR3 coding DNA: TGCGCCAGCAGTCAATCGAGTGCAGGGACTTGCTATGGCTACACCTTC. The encoded protein is CASSQSSAGTCYGYTF.

V usage is TRBV30 and J usage is TRBJ2-1, with D unresolved. The CDR3 length is 16 residues. Per the germline V gene, CDR1 is GTSNPN and CDR2 is SVGIG (reference sequence). The V and J ends lost 1 base and 5 bases respectively, with 18 bases between them. CDR3 in DNA: TGTGCCTGGAGTGCCGATCTGGCTCCAAACGACAATGAGCAGTTCTTC. Translation gives CAWSADLAPNDNEQFF. Full variable domain (missing parts from reference TRBV30 and TRBJ2-1): SQTIHQWPATLVQPVGSPLSLECTVEGTSNPNLYWYRQAAGRGLQLLFYSVGIGQISSEVPQNLSASRPQDRQFILSSKKLLLSDSGFYLCAWSADLAPNDNEQFFGPGTRLTVL.

This clone was counted a single time. This sequence joins TRBV6-5 and TRBJ1-1; D is ambiguous. The CDR3 is 14 amino acids. Germline V gene sequence: CDR1 MNHEY, CDR2 SVGAGI. The germline V and J ends were trimmed by 6 bases and 4 bases, with 15 bases remaining between them. The CDR3 loop is CASRTITSLTEAFF. In DNA form, the CDR3 reads TGTGCCAGCAGAACAATCACCTCCCTCACTGAAGCTTTCTTT.

V usage is TRBV23-1 and J usage is TRBJ2-5; D unresolved. Being an ORF, TRBV23-1 has a function that is uncertain. V was shortened by 5 bases and J by 1 base, with 11 bases between the two germline ends. The CDR3 covers 14 residues. The CDR3 protein is CASSKTGSQETQYF. CDR3 DNA: TGCGCCAGCAGTAAAACCGGGTCCCAAGAGACCCAGTACTTC.

J is TRBJ1-1 and V is TRBV18; maybe TRBD1 (6 bases). CDR3 length equals 14 residues. Germline CDR1 KGHSH, CDR2 LQKENI. The V end was cut by 8 bases, the J end by 1 base, with 14 bases between. The CDR3 here is CASLWGGANTEAFF. CDR3 in DNA: TGTGCCAGCCTTTGGGGGGGGGCGAACACTGAAGCTTTCTTT.

The V gene is TRBV6-4, the J gene TRBJ1-1; D might be TRBD1 (5 bases). The CDR3 runs to 13 residues. V was clipped by 6 bases and J by 10 bases, with 18 bases between them. The V gene's germline CDR1 is MRHNA and CDR2 SNTAGT. CDR3 protein: CASSHTGVVGAFF. The CDR3 bases are TGTGCCAGCAGCCACACGGGGGTAGTTGGAGCTTTCTTT.

The chain joins TRBV5-4 to TRBJ1-2; D uncertain. Germline V gene data show CDR1 as SGHNT and CDR2 as YYREEE (reference sequence). The CDR3 is made up of 13 amino acids. Deletions cut 2 bases from V and 8 bases from J, with 13 bases between. CDR3 sequence (DNA): TGTGCCAGCAGCTTAGATTTGGAGGACGGCTACACCTTC. It codes for CASSLDLEDGYTF.